Below are 20 T cell receptor beta chains sequenced from a single sample in a study of blood T cells in healthy people across ages. The use of a sample-barcoded 5' primer and a J-beta primer mix characterized a second PCR of about 7 to 12 cycles. One entry per CDR3 protein, called by TCRdb with MiXCR from the 5' RACE reads. The profile shows 1.6 million or so distinct CDR3 sequences, about 35% of them singletons. The sequenced sample was blood. Receptors originate from a woman aged 25-40 years in good health.

This clonotype was seen just once. Its ends do not fully match the called genes, so a read error is possible. J is TRBJ2-1 and V is TRBV3-1, with D perhaps TRBD2 (5 bases). CDR3 length: 12 amino acids. CDR1 and CDR2 (germline): LGHDT, YNNKEL (reference sequence). The CDR3 is CASGHPRGEQFF. As DNA, the CDR3 is TGTGCCAGCGGCCATCCCCGAGGGGAGCAGTTCTTC.

This clonotype has more than one count but fewer than ten. V gene TRBV20-1 combines with J gene TRBJ2-3; TRBD2 matches 10 bases. The V gene end was trimmed by 7 bases and the J gene end by 2 bases; junction bases not matched to a gene: 6. The length of the CDR3 is 14 residues. Looked up from germline, CDR1 is DFQATT and CDR2 is SNEGSKA (reference sequence). The CDR3 is CSESGGVLTDTQYF. CDR3 DNA sequence: TGCAGTGAGAGCGGGGGGGTCCTCACAGATACGCAGTATTTT.

The rearrangement uses TRBV2 and TRBJ2-6; D not resolved. The germline CDR1 and CDR2 sequences are SNHLY and FYNNEI. This CDR3 is built from 15 residues. V was clipped by 7 bases and J by 1 base, with 11 bases between them. Here the CDR3 reads CASTPMLSGANVLTF. In DNA, the CDR3 is TGTGCCAGCACCCCCATGCTATCTGGGGCCAACGTCCTGACTTTC.

The chain uses TRBV29-1 and TRBJ1-2; TRBD1 matches at 7 bases. CDR3 length: 10 amino acids. Germline assignment: CDR1 SQVTM and CDR2 ANQGSEA. V trimming: 6 bases; J trimming: 11 bases; junction bases outside the gene matches: 6. CDR3 sequence reads: CSVWTGLYTF. Here the CDR3 DNA reads TGCAGCGTCTGGACAGGCTTGTACACCTTC. Drawing the rest from reference TRBV29-1 and TRBJ1-2, the complete variable domain is SAVISQKPSRDICQRGTSLTIQCQVDSQVTMMFWYRQQPGQSLTLIATANQGSEATYESGFVIDKFPISRPNLTFSTLTVSNMSPEDSSIYLCSVWTGLYTFGSGTRLTVV.

The V and J genes are TRBV5-4 and TRBJ1-1; D gene unclear. Germline CDR1 SGHNT, CDR2 YYREEE (reference sequence). V dropped 3 bases and J dropped 3 bases, with 15 bases sitting between them. This CDR3 is 15 amino acids long. The chain's CDR3 is CASSYKDRGDTEAFF. As DNA, the CDR3 is TGTGCCAGCAGCTATAAGGACCGTGGGGACACTGAAGCTTTCTTT.

This clonotype came up many times. The V call is TRBV29-1, the J call TRBJ2-1, with TRBD2 identical over 11 bases. V lost 2 bases and J lost 5; bases outside the gene matches: 5. The CDR3 totals 15 residues. Germline values: CDR1 SQVTM, CDR2 ANQGSEA. CDR3 nucleotide sequence: TGCAGCGTTGAAATAGCGGGAGGGCCGCACAATGAGCAGTTCTTC. This gives the protein CSVEIAGGPHNEQFF.

A few counts support this clonotype. J is TRBJ2-1 and V is TRBV20-1; 7 nucleotides agree with TRBD1. The CDR3 has 15 residues. Germline CDR1 is DFQATT and CDR2 is SNEGSKA (reference sequence). V lost 4 bases, J lost 4 bases, and 10 bases stayed unmatched. The CDR3 DNA reads as TGCAGTGCTATAAGGGGGCCCTTTACTTACAATGAGCAGTTCTTC. It encodes CSAIRGPFTYNEQFF.

In its sample, this clonotype was seen a few times. V gene TRBV4-1 combines with J gene TRBJ2-3; possible D gene TRBD2, 6 bases. The CDR3 runs to 16 residues. Germline V gives CDR1 MGHRA, CDR2 YSYEKL. The V gene lost 3 bases and the J gene lost 4 bases, with 17 bases spanning the gap. The CDR3 DNA reads TGCGCCAGCAGCCAGGGCGGACTAAGGTTGGCAGATACGCAGTATTTT. Residues: CASSQGGLRLADTQYF.

This clonotype was observed a handful of times. For the CDR3, the DNA is TGCGCCAGCAGGGAGGACAACACCGGGGAGCTGTTTTTT. This translates into CASREDNTGELFF. This chain uses TRBV5-1 with TRBJ2-2, with D tentatively TRBD2 (5 bases). The length of the CDR3 is 13 residues. V was cut by 5 bases and J by 2 bases, with 7 bases left in between. Germline CDR1 SGHRS, CDR2 YFSETQ.

This chain uses TRBV20-1 with TRBJ2-1; D gene uncertain. From germline, CDR1 is DFQATT and CDR2 SNEGSKA (reference sequence). The CDR3 is 10 residues long. V was clipped by 7 bases and J by 9 bases, with 10 bases between them. The CDR3 is CSVGDPEQFF. Written as DNA, the CDR3 is TGCAGTGTTGGGGATCCTGAGCAGTTCTTC.

The rearrangement links TRBV20-1 to TRBJ2-7; weak D call: TRBD1 (6 bases). Germline CDR1 DFQATT, CDR2 SNEGSKA (reference sequence). Trimming cost V 0 bases and J 7 bases, with 19 bases left between them. The CDR3 covers 15 residues. The CDR3 loop reads CSARDPRGTVWEQYF. The CDR3 bases are TGCAGTGCTAGAGACCCCAGGGGAACAGTGTGGGAGCAGTACTTC.

The chain couples TRBV29-1 to TRBJ2-2; 10 nucleotides match TRBD2. The V and J ends lost 4 bases and 5 bases, in that order; junction bases with no gene match: 7. Germline V gene sequence: CDR1 SQVTM, CDR2 ANQGSEA. The CDR3 spans 15 residues. This CDR3 reads CSVVSSGRGTGELFF. CDR3 DNA: TGCAGCGTTGTGTCTAGCGGGAGAGGAACCGGGGAGCTGTTTTTT.

At least ten counts were recorded for this clonotype. This chain links TRBV6-1 with TRBJ2-7; D is ambiguous. The CDR3 is 14 residues long. CDR1 and CDR2 (germline): MNHNS, SASEGT. V dropped 0 bases and J dropped 3 bases, with 9 bases sitting between them. The CDR3 region has the DNA TGTGCCAGCAGTGAAGCGGGCAGGAGCTACGAGCAGTACTTC. It codes for CASSEAGRSYEQYF.

This clonotype was counted once. The chain uses TRBV5-4 and TRBJ2-7; possible D gene TRBD1, 6 bases. Germline loops: CDR1 SGHNT, CDR2 YYREEE (reference sequence). The V end lost 4 bases, the J end lost 2 bases, and 16 bases lay between the germline ends. The CDR3 extends over 15 amino acids. DNA for the CDR3: TGTGCCAGCAGCCTGGGGGACACGCCTACCTACGAGCAGTACTTC. Translation: CASSLGDTPTYEQYF.

This clonotype has a handful of counts. This chain joins TRBV6-7 and TRBJ2-1; D is unresolved. TRBV6-7 qualifies as an ORF whose function is uncertain. V gave up 7 bases and J gave up 5 bases, with 21 bases separating them. CDR3 length equals 16 residues. The DNA of the CDR3 is TGTGCCAGCACCGGAGCGAACCTAAACCGACACAATGAGCAGTTCTTC. Its translation is CASTGANLNRHNEQFF.

In the case of this clonotype: At one end, the junction sequence differs from germline, possibly due to a read error. This chain connects TRBV30 to TRBJ2-3; D may correspond to TRBD1 or TRBD2 (5 bases each). This CDR3 has 15 amino acids. Germline V CDR1 and CDR2: GTSNPN, SVGIG (reference sequence). The CDR3 region is CAWSSGSVRTGTQYF. The CDR3, as DNA: TGTGCCTGGAGTTCTGGGAGCGTCCGCACAGGTACGCAGTATTTT.

The chain is built from TRBV20-1 and TRBJ2-5; a weak D match, TRBD1 (5 bases). CDR1 and CDR2 (germline): DFQATT, SNEGSKA (reference sequence). V gave up 4 bases and J gave up 7 bases, with 37 bases separating them. The CDR3 has 20 amino acids. CDR3 residues: CSATLRPGTGPREVVRTQYF. The CDR3 DNA is TGCAGTGCTACACTCCGCCCAGGAACAGGCCCAAGAGAGGTTGTCAGGACCCAGTACTTC.

This clonotype was picked up one time. The V gene is TRBV4-1, the J gene TRBJ2-5; the D is unclear. The CDR3 totals 15 residues. Looked up from germline, CDR1 is MGHRA and CDR2 is YSYEKL. Trimming cost V 4 bases and J 4 bases, with 16 bases left between them. CDR3 bases: TGCGCCAGCAGCCGGATTGGGTCTCGGCCAGAGACCCAGTACTTC. It specifies CASSRIGSRPETQYF.

V and J are TRBV6-4 and TRBJ2-4; D perhaps matches TRBD1 (7 bases). The J call may be faulty, since TRBJ2-7 better matches the DNA end. In germline, CDR1 is MRHNA, CDR2 SNTAGT. The CDR3 consists of 13 residues. The CDR3 nucleotides read TGTGCCAGCAGTCCCCAGGGGGGAAGCGAGCAGTACTTC. Translation: CASSPQGGSEQYF.

This clonotype was recorded at least ten times. This chain connects TRBV7-2 to TRBJ2-5; 10 bases are shared with TRBD2. Germline assignment: CDR1 SGHTA and CDR2 FQGNSA. Trimming at V came to 5 bases and at J to 5 bases, leaving 8 bases not matched to a gene. The CDR3 consists of 15 residues. The CDR3: CASSRSGRAGETQYF. The CDR3 region has the DNA TGTGCCAGCAGCAGAAGCGGGAGGGCCGGTGAGACCCAGTACTTC.